One and the same sample provided the 6 T cell receptor beta chains below, sequenced in a study of T cells after yellow fever vaccination. TCRdb reanalysed the 5' RACE reads using MiXCR and keeps one entry per CDR3 protein. The table has 500,000 to 650,000 distinct CDR3 sequences, approximately 16% seen once; the top ten hold 15% to 20%. Specimen: PBMCs, collected around 5 days after the first yellow fever vaccination. All receptors come from a man in his late teens or twenties who received the YFV17D yellow fever vaccine.

This clonotype came up many times. The V gene is TRBV6-2 or TRBV6-3, the J gene TRBJ2-7; D gene unclear. The CDR3 runs 12 residues. The V gene lost 8 bases and the J gene lost 1 base, with 9 bases spanning the gap. Germline CDR1 reads MNHEY; CDR2 reads SVGEGT. CDR3 sequence reads: CASSISSYEQYF. CDR3 sequence (DNA): TGTGCCAGCTCGATCTCGTCCTACGAGCAGTACTTC.

This clonotype turned up a few times. The J gene is TRBJ2-5, the V gene TRBV14; no reliable D call. The CDR3 loop spans 15 amino acids. Germline V gene lookup returns CDR1 SGHDN and CDR2 FVKESK. The V end was cut by 1 base, the J end by 6 bases, with 15 bases between. CDR3 nucleotides: TGTGCCAGCAGCCAAGTCTTACGTGGCCGGAAGACCCAGTACTTC. This translates into CASSQVLRGRKTQYF.

The J gene is TRBJ2-7, the V gene TRBV6-1, with TRBD2 as a possible D gene (5 bases). CDR1 MNHNS and CDR2 SASEGT come from the germline V gene. V gave up 7 bases and J gave up 2 bases, with 12 bases separating them. There are 13 residues in the CDR3. The CDR3 loop is CASTTWGAYEQYF. The CDR3 region has the DNA TGTGCCAGCACCACCTGGGGAGCCTACGAGCAGTACTTC.

This rearrangement joins TRBV7-2 to TRBJ2-1; D tentatively reads TRBD1 or TRBD2 (6 bases each). Trimming removed 6 bases at V and 8 bases at J, with 17 bases between. Per germline, CDR1 SGHTA and CDR2 FQGNSA. CDR3 length: 14 amino acids. CDR3 bases: TGTGCCAGCAGGGGGGAGGAGGGGGGCTATGAGCAGTTCTTC. This gives the protein CASRGEEGGYEQFF.

In its sample, this clonotype was seen many times. The chain recombines TRBV7-9 with TRBJ2-7; D call uncertain. Germline loops: CDR1 SEHNR, CDR2 FQNEAQ (reference sequence). The CDR3 is 12 residues long. Trimming took off 5 bases at V and 7 bases at J, with 12 bases between the two ends. CDR3 residues: CASSPGSSEQYF. Written as DNA, the CDR3 is TGTGCCAGCAGCCCGGGTAGCAGTGAGCAGTACTTC.

This clonotype was counted a few times. The junction shows a germline mismatch at one end, possibly a read error. The chain employs TRBV2 and TRBJ2-6, with a tentative D call TRBD2 (6 bases). Germline CDR1 is SNHLY and CDR2 is FYNNEI. This CDR3 region has 12 residues. Written as DNA, the CDR3 is TGTGCCAGCAGTTACACCGAGGGGACTCCAAATTTC. This gives the protein CASSYTEGTPNF.